This T cell receptor beta chain was sequenced during a study of control samples from healthy donors and cancer patients (TCRdb year 2020). As to this clone: Its antigen target is currently unknown. Base qualities are not recorded, but no much larger clone differs from it by a single base.

CDR1 and CDR2, per the germline V gene, are ENHRY and SYGVKD. Clipping removes 6 bases from V and 4 bases from J, with 11 as the unmatched junction base count. The CDR3 sequence holds 17 residues, the cysteine and phenylalanine included. The read is trimmed to its CDR3 DNA, 51 bases read in frame from base 1. The receptor library was made with the immunoSEQ multiplex PCR assay. TCRdb obtained this table from immuneACCESS and retained in-frame rearrangements with V and J assigned. These tables miss some clones; where compared with another copy, unresolved V genes account for less than half of the shortfall, and the remainder is unexplained. The sample table records over 150,000 clones; 94% of these occur just once. The ten largest account for roughly 15% of the sample.

The sequence came from a man aged 55 to 70 with colorectal cancer. Input material: PBMCs. The chain uses TRBV10-3 and TRBJ2-7; 14 central nucleotides agree with TRBD2. The DNA sequence follows: TGTGCCATCAGCCCCGACCAGACTAGCGGGGGGGCTTACGAGCAGTACTTC. The encoded protein is CAISPDQTSGGAYEQYF.